This T cell receptor (beta chain) was identified during a study of T-cell reconstitution after alpha-beta-depleted transplantation in children (dated by TCRdb to 2015 to 2016). Study-wide context: T-cell immune reconstitution after TCRalphabeta/CD19-depleted allogeneic hematopoietic cell transplantation in children was quantitatively tracked in the study by means of TCR repertoire profiling.

Library method: PCR. The instrument given in TCRdb is Illumina HiSeq 2500. To normalize quantification of the TCRbeta repertoire, the TCR libraries were built with molecular barcoding that relied on unique molecular identifiers. TCRdb applied fastp at Q25 and MiXCR to the public reads, then kept only in-frame beta chains. Each record represents a unique CDR3 protein, reported with the most common genes and DNA among its rows. The sample table contains some 490,000 distinct CDR3 sequences; only one count was recorded for 9.5% to 15% of them. The ten largest make up around 5.8% of the sample. This clonotype came up a few times. This clone's antigen is unknown. Base qualities are not provided; no much larger clone lies one nucleotide away. The origin of this receptor is a human donor who donated a stem cell graft to a child with combined immunodeficiency. The material sequenced was PBMCs from the stem cell graft donor, taken from the stem cell graft.

The CDR3 corresponds to CASSLRDRGFYGYTF. The DNA reads TGTGCCAGCAGCCTTAGGGACAGGGGATTCTATGGCTACACCTTC. Recombination linked TRBV6-1 to TRBJ1-2, and 10 junctional nucleotides match TRBD1. V ends up 6 bases short and J 4 bases short, with an unmatched junction base count of 8. CDR1 and CDR2, looked up from the germline V gene, are MNHNS and SASEGT. The CDR3 contains 15 residues, cysteine and phenylalanine counted. Only the CDR3 part of the read is kept: 45 bases, read in frame from the first base.